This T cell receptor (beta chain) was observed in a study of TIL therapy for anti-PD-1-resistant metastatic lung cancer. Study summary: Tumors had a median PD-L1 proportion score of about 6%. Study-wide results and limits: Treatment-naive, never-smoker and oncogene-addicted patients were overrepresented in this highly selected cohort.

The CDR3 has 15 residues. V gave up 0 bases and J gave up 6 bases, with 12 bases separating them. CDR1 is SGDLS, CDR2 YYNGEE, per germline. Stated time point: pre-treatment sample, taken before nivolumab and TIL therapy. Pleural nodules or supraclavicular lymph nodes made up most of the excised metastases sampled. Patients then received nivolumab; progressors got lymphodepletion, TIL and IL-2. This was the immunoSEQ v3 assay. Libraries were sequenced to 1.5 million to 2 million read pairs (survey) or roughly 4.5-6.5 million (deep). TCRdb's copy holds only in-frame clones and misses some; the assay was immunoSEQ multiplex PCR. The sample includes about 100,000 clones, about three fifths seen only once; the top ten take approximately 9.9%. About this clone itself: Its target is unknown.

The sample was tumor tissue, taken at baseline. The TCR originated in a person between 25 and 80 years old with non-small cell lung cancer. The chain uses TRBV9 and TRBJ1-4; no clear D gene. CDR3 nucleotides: TGTGCCAGCAGCGTAGGACGGTCCGGGGATGAAAAACTGTTTTTT. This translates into CASSVGRSGDEKLFF.